This T cell receptor (beta chain) was identified in a study of blood T cells in healthy people across ages. There are a few counts of this clonotype. PCR was performed a second time for 7 to 11 cycles using a sample-barcoded 5' primer and a J-beta primer mix. TCRdb used MiXCR to reprocess the 5' RACE reads, holding one entry per CDR3 protein. Of about 800,000 distinct CDR3 sequences listed, roughly 25% are singletons. The V gene lost 2 bases and the J gene lost 3 bases, with 10 bases spanning the gap. Per germline, CDR1 SGHTA and CDR2 FQGNSA. The CDR3 covers 14 residues. This sample also belongs to another study, concerning T cells of mothers and their children.

The sequenced sample was blood. This TCR was sampled from a boy between 10 and 17 years old in good health. The chain carries TRBV7-2 and TRBJ1-2, with D possibly being TRBD1 (5 bases). This chain's CDR3 is CASSLSGADYGYTF. The CDR3 nucleotides read TGTGCCAGCAGCTTATCCGGGGCGGACTATGGCTACACCTTC.